This T cell receptor beta chain was found in a study of cytomegalovirus exposure and HLA in healthy donors (dated by TCRdb to about 2017). Describing the broader study: According to an earlier analysis of several hundred of the donors, some 180 million T cells yielded over 90 million unique TCR beta sequences and about 300 Gb of sequence data. An early release covering approximately 600 HLA-typed donors comprised about 300 gigabases of sequencing data and approximately 85 million unique TCR sequences. The genetic ancestry cluster associated with self-reported Caucasian donors included over 80% of the approximately 400 genotyped donors. The study aimed to test whether signatures of past pathogen exposure could be identified by cataloging public T cell receptors. The study used immunosequencing to profile the T cell repertoires of about 670 subjects and linked those repertoires to cytomegalovirus serostatus. Along with the approximately 700-subject first cohort, a separate validation cohort of around 110 different subjects was used. To predict cytomegalovirus infection status, the study brought together high-throughput TCR immunosequencing, statistical association of individual TCRs with disease status, and machine learning. To study patterns of TCR occurrence, a later analysis re-analyzed previously published TCR beta repertoires from more than 550 donors and added high-resolution HLA genotyping. In the later analysis, no new phenotypic data were used to find candidate immune exposures; instead, reliance was placed on TCR beta sequences and their occurrence across donors. An earlier analysis of roughly 580 of the donors used high-throughput TCR beta sequencing to judge whether each TCR beta V gene segment behaved as functional or pseudogenic. Donor age, sex, ethnicity and CMV serostatus were compiled together with the repertoire data. A later genetic analysis took genome-wide SNP genotypes for about 60% of the roughly 670 donors and used that subset as a discovery cohort. Every repertoire in the discovery cohort had been generated on one and the same sequencing platform. Class I and class II HLA loci were covered by the typing at four-digit resolution. The number of donors typed differed by locus, with about 629-630 for A, B, C, DRB1 and DQB1, approximately 500 for DQA1, 600 to 610 for DPA1, and 400 to 490 for DPB1. Several DR-DQ haplotypes were handled as single units for association and clustering because linkage in the cohort was strong. Among almost 400 genotyped donors of the cohort, an average of 235,054 unique TCR beta nucleotide sequences were sequenced per donor, roughly a sixth of them non-productive. General study outcomes and caveats: In the study, approximately 160 TCR beta chains were listed as associated with cytomegalovirus. According to a later analysis, most CMV-associated TCR beta chains appeared to be HLA-restricted, and the HLA associations seemed to be driven largely by CMV exposure. The authors suggested that the approach could potentially be generalized to other disease states and immunological phenotypes. According to a later genetic analysis, donors in an Asian-associated ancestry cluster had fewer N-insertions in productive TCRs than the approximately 630-donor mean. In this cohort, only TCR beta chains were sequenced, and detectable features were limited by the absence of alpha or paired-chain data. Immune exposure information for the cohort was limited to CMV serostatus. The classifier was reported to diagnose cytomegalovirus status with high specificity and sensitivity in both the original and validation cohorts. In vitro tests confirmed that a few of the cytomegalovirus-associated TCR beta chains recognize cytomegalovirus antigens. V-gene and J-gene trimming of TCR beta chains was associated with a missense DCLRE1C variant in a later genetic analysis, and the association was replicated in an independent cohort. A later analysis associated 15,000 to 20,000 TCR beta sequences with specific HLA alleles at a false discovery rate of 0.05. According to a later analysis, TCR association rates differed among HLA loci, with DRB1 alleles showing the most associated TCRs and HLA-C alleles showing the fewest. Some IMGT-functional V segments, including TRBV6-2 and TRBV6-3, could not be distinguished by the 87-base-pair reads and were therefore excluded. Broadly in line with IMGT annotations, most TCR beta V segments showed up in productive rearrangements about 87% or about 30% of the time in an earlier analysis of around 550 of the donors. Most TCR sequences were seen in very few donors, while some public TCRs were found in many individuals. A further reported finding was that TCR beta sequences accurately predicted the HLA-A and HLA-B alleles for most subjects in the first cohort. In a later analysis, several top co-occurrence clusters were reported to appear linked to parvovirus B19, influenza, CMV and Epstein-Barr virus. When HLA alleles, especially DR and DQ, strongly co-occurred, TCR associations were difficult to assign to individual alleles. In a later analysis, HLA-associated TCR beta chains showed more clonal expansion and lower generation probabilities than non-associated chains that were equally common. Because some donors lacked HLA typing at each locus, the association tests relied only on the typed subset. Roughly uniform sequencing depth across donors was assumed in presence/absence analyses, although this assumption may not hold. Because counts were too low, seventeen rarely observed V segments, including chromosome 9 orphons, were excluded from the earlier analysis of 587 of the donors. The sequencing pipeline was judged likely to have produced a cluster of highly shared sequence variants as a technical artifact. Correlated functional status among segregating V segments might be attributable to linkage disequilibrium, but an unknown experimental factor could not be ruled out.

The cohort consisted of 650 to 850 healthy bone marrow donors. Cohort members were all nominally healthy when sampled, although unrecorded immune exposures were likely present. The donor was CMV seronegative and belonged to the group of 352 seronegative cohort members. Every donor gave a peripheral blood sample, and the peripheral blood mononuclear cells from that sample were used for TCR beta sequencing. Genomic DNA extraction from the blood cell samples was performed with the Qiagen DNeasy Blood Extraction Kit. Library method: the immunoSEQ multiplex PCR assay. For the multiplex PCR, a mixture combining 60 forward primers for TCR Vbeta segments and 13 reverse primers for TCR Jbeta segments was used. The CDR3 region of rearranged TCR beta genes was amplified from genomic DNA by a multiplex PCR assay. The Illumina HiSeq System was used to sequence the amplified TCR beta libraries as 87-base-pair reads. On the study's bioinformatics: In a later analysis, tens of millions of unique TCR beta chains were counted across the approximately 640 repertoires, and around 10 million of these chains were shared by at least two donors. A nearest-neighbor algorithm error-corrected the raw reads and collapsed the reads into unique sequences, merging closely related sequences to remove PCR and sequencing errors. To assign V, D and J gene segments, CDR3 sequences were aligned to IMGT reference sequences. For a sequence to be retained, at least a six-nucleotide match to both a V gene segment and a J gene segment was required. Rearrangements were classified as productive when the CDR3 lacked stop codons and remained in frame with V and J, and all other rearrangements were classified as non-productive. Following IMGT convention, CDR3 was defined as the stretch from the second conserved V-encoded cysteine up to the conserved J-encoded phenylalanine. The earlier analysis of 500 to 650 of the donors excluded any sequence lacking an unambiguous match to a single V gene segment. An earlier analysis of approximately 590 of the donors called V segments functional above 56.7% productive rearrangements and segregating when the between-donor standard deviation exceeded 5%. A statistical classification framework was developed to diagnose cytomegalovirus status using the catalog of TCR beta chain sequences. V and J gene assignment, in a later analysis, came from comparing TCR nucleotide sequences with IMGT/GENE-DB human TR gene sequences. The TCRdist pipeline was used in a later analysis to assign CDR3 sequences and most-parsimonious VDJ recombination scenarios. In a later analysis, each TCR beta chain was defined by its CDR3 amino acid sequence together with its V-gene family, and reads without a unique V-gene family were excluded. In a later analysis, 450 to 600 highly shared, low-generation-probability nucleotide sequences were removed to address suspected cross-contamination and a sequencing artifact. For each public chain, a later analysis derived a clonal expansion index from normalized ranks of inferred template counts within each repertoire. A later analysis computed generation probabilities with a VDJ recombination model fitted to out-of-frame rearrangements, and checked the results against IGoR. In a later analysis, hypergeometric tests were used to score TCR-TCR, TCR-HLA and TCR-CMV co-occurrence, with a repertoire-size bias correction applied to TCR pairs. In a later analysis, false discovery rates were estimated by permuting HLA or CMV assignments 20 times. In a later analysis, co-occurring TCRs were grouped using DBSCAN, with TCRdist sequence similarity added in when clustering inside HLA-allele-positive subsets. Repertoires with fewer than 30,000 or more than 120,000 public chains, plus five repertoires with anomalous nucleotide sharing, were excluded from co-occurrence clustering. This is the immuneACCESS table as TCRdb keeps it, with only in-frame sequences that have V and J called. A part of the clones is gone; compared with another copy, unresolved V genes explain less than half, and the rest is unexplained. D and trimming come from the DNA, and the V and J calls and clone size come from that table. The sample table shows over 55,000 clones, and about four fifths are seen once. In total, the top ten clones hold 1.7% of the sample.

In regard to this clone: Its antigen has not been determined. No much larger clone is present one base from it, and per-base qualities are unavailable.

Trimming takes 0 bases off V and 4 bases off J; junction bases not matched to a gene: 4. From cysteine to phenylalanine, the CDR3 is 15 amino acids long. Left in the record is the CDR3 DNA by itself, 45 bases read in frame from the first base. CDR1 and CDR2, per the germline V gene, are SGHRS and YFSETQ. Recombination joined TRBV5-1 with TRBJ1-3, with TRBD1 matching 7 junction bases. What was sequenced was PBMCs. This TCR came from a man in his forties or fifties in good health and CMV-seronegative. Here is the DNA: TGCGCCAGCAGCTTGGTGGGACAGACAGGAAACACCATATATTTT. This yields the protein CASSLVGQTGNTIYF.